The rows below give T cell receptor beta chains drawn from one sample of a study of T-cell reconstitution after alpha-beta-depleted transplantation in children. TCRdb reanalysed the PCR reads using MiXCR and keeps one entry per CDR3 protein. The sample yields more than 120,000 distinct CDR3 sequences, about 9% seen once. This material consisted of PBMCs, mostly from graft donor cells, taken 180 days after TCRalphabeta/CD19-depleted stem cell transplant. The receptor source for this set is a female patient aged 2-9 years who had a stem cell transplant for congenital amegakaryocytic thrombocytopenia, so the T cells may come from the graft donor. Each CDR3 is given with its conserved first and last residue. Fields, in order: clone size, V gene, D gene, J gene, CDR3 protein, CDR3 DNA. A D gene is named only where the DNA matches it firmly. Rows may omit the clone size; those that give it use once, few, many or a size class.

few	TRBV5-1	TRBD1	TRBJ1-1	CASVAGTGSTEAFF	TGCGCCAGCGTAGCCGGGACAGGGTCCACTGAAGCTTTCTTT
-	TRBV5-4	-	TRBJ1-4	CASSRNRATNEKLFF	TGTGCCAGCAGCCGTAACAGGGCAACTAATGAAAAACTGTTTTTT
many	TRBV25-1	TRBD2	TRBJ2-5	CASSEISLAGVETQYF	TGTGCCAGCAGTGAAATTAGTCTAGCGGGAGTGGAGACCCAGTACTTC
many	TRBV5-6	TRBD2	TRBJ2-2	CASSLVLAGAVNTGELFF	TGTGCCAGCAGCTTGGTACTAGCGGGGGCTGTAAACACCGGGGAGCTGTTTTTT
-	TRBV7-6	-	TRBJ1-3	CASSLARVPGNTIYF	TGTGCCAGCAGCTTAGCCCGGGTACCCGGAAACACCATATATTTC
-	TRBV20-1	-	TRBJ1-1	CSARDLKTVTEAFF	TGCAGTGCTAGAGACTTAAAGACGGTCACTGAAGCTTTCTTT
-	TRBV19	-	TRBJ2-7	CASSPATGSYEQYF	TGTGCCAGTAGTCCAGCAACAGGGTCGTACGAGCAGTACTTC
many	TRBV29-1	-	TRBJ2-7	CSVEGDGETYEQYF	TGCAGCGTTGAAGGGGACGGGGAGACCTACGAGCAGTACTTC
many	TRBV19	-	TRBJ1-4	CASSTTRSTNEKLFF	TGTGCCAGTAGTACGACCCGAAGTACTAATGAAAAACTGTTTTTT
-	TRBV20-1	TRBD2	TRBJ2-5	CSAGTSGETQYF	TGCAGTGCTGGGACTAGCGGAGAGACCCAGTACTTC
many	TRBV28	TRBD2	TRBJ2-1	CASSPSTSGKYNEQFF	TGTGCCAGCAGCCCCTCAACTAGCGGGAAGTACAATGAGCAGTTCTTC
many	TRBV10-3	-	TRBJ1-2	CASEEQANYGYTF	TGTGCCTCCGAAGAACAGGCTAACTATGGCTACACCTTC
many	TRBV14	-	TRBJ2-2	CASSQDRWRAVTGELFF	TGTGCCAGCAGCCAAGATCGGTGGAGGGCGGTCACCGGGGAGCTGTTTTTT
few	TRBV20-1	-	TRBJ1-4	CSAIGGGPNEKLFF	TGCAGTGCTATAGGGGGGGGCCCAAATGAAAAACTGTTTTTT
many	TRBV6-5	TRBD2	TRBJ2-5	CASSYSGGVKTQYF	TGTGCCAGCAGTTACTCCGGGGGGGTGAAGACCCAGTACTTC
many	TRBV10-3	TRBD2	TRBJ2-3	CAIRASGRVVPDTQYF	TGTGCCATCAGAGCTAGCGGGCGAGTGGTCCCAGATACGCAGTATTTT
few	TRBV7-2	TRBD1	TRBJ1-6	CASSPGGQGYSPLHF	TGTGCCAGCAGCCCAGGGGGACAGGGCTATTCACCCCTCCACTTT
-	TRBV7-2	TRBD1	TRBJ1-2	CASSPHNRGRGGGYTF	TGTGCCAGCAGCCCCCACAACAGGGGTAGAGGAGGTGGCTACACCTTC
many	TRBV5-6	-	TRBJ2-3	CASSLAAGGTDTQYF	TGTGCCAGCAGCTTGGCAGCAGGGGGCACAGATACGCAGTATTTT
many	TRBV29-1	-	TRBJ1-3	CSVAKYGSSGNTIYF	TGCAGCGTCGCAAAATACGGGAGCTCTGGAAACACCATATATTTT
few	TRBV5-1	TRBD1	TRBJ1-4	CASSLAPQGAEKLFF	TGCGCCAGCAGCTTGGCCCCTCAGGGGGCTGAAAAACTGTTTTTT
many	TRBV3-1	-	TRBJ2-3	CASSQRGTQYF	TGTGCCAGCAGCCAACGAGGGACGCAGTATTTT
-	TRBV6-1	-	TRBJ2-3	CASSPGTTDTQYF	TGTGCCAGCAGCCCAGGGACCACAGATACGCAGTATTTT
many	TRBV5-1	TRBD1	TRBJ2-7	CASSILGTGITYEQYF	TGCGCCAGCAGCATCCTCGGGACAGGAATAACCTACGAGCAGTACTTC
few	TRBV28	TRBD1	TRBJ1-5	CASSLYGGQGGSYSNQPQHF	TGTGCCAGCAGTTTATACGGGGGACAGGGGGGTTCTTATAGCAATCAGCCCCAGCATTTT
-	TRBV20-1	-	TRBJ1-1	CSATLLRERGPPPAFF	TGCAGTGCTACTCTACTGCGAGAGAGGGGTCCCCCCCCAGCTTTCTTT
once	TRBV9	-	TRBJ1-1	CASSFPDSPRTEAFF	TGTGCCAGCAGCTTCCCAGACAGTCCTCGCACTGAAGCTTTCTTT
-	TRBV12-3/TRBV12-4	TRBD2	TRBJ2-7	CASSIAGGHGEQYF	TGTGCCAGCAGCATAGCGGGGGGGCATGGCGAGCAGTACTTC
many	TRBV20-1	-	TRBJ1-1	CSASWGVNTEAFF	TGCAGTGCTAGCTGGGGAGTGAACACTGAAGCTTTCTTT
many	TRBV20-1	-	TRBJ2-6	CSAREWDSGANVLTF	TGCAGTGCTAGAGAGTGGGACTCTGGGGCCAACGTCCTGACTTTC
-	TRBV20-1	-	TRBJ2-1	CSARKDFSYNEQFF	TGCAGTGCTAGAAAGGACTTCTCCTACAATGAGCAGTTCTTC
-	TRBV12-3/TRBV12-4	TRBD1	TRBJ1-4	CASSEGQGRGTNEKLFF	TGTGCCAGCAGCGAGGGACAGGGGCGAGGGACTAATGAAAAACTGTTTTTT
many	TRBV5-1	-	TRBJ1-6	CASSLRSRTARSSYNSPLHF	TGCGCCAGCAGCTTGCGTTCAAGGACAGCGCGTAGCTCCTATAATTCACCCCTCCACTTT
few	TRBV3-1	TRBD1	TRBJ1-2	CASSREDREGGYTF	TGTGCCAGCAGCCGAGAGGACAGGGAGGGTGGCTACACCTTC
few	TRBV15	-	TRBJ2-3	CATSRDSVSTDTQYF	TGTGCCACCAGCAGAGATAGCGTTAGCACAGATACGCAGTATTTT
few	TRBV5-6	-	TRBJ2-7	CASSPGPPSYEQYF	TGTGCCAGCAGCCCCGGGCCACCCTCCTACGAGCAGTACTTC
many	TRBV6-5	-	TRBJ2-4	CASSYSGGLALQYF	TGTGCCAGCAGTTACTCTGGGGGCTTGGCACTTCAGTACTTC
many	TRBV20-1	-	TRBJ2-7	CSAPSSSAYEQYF	TGCAGTGCTCCGAGTTCTTCCGCTTACGAGCAGTACTTC
many	TRBV7-8	-	TRBJ2-1	CASSRAWSYNEQFF	TGTGCCAGCAGTCGGGCTTGGTCCTACAATGAGCAGTTCTTC
-	TRBV20-1	-	TRBJ2-1	CSALDSSYNEQFF	TGCAGTGCACTCGACTCCTCCTACAATGAGCAGTTCTTC
many	TRBV20-1	-	TRBJ2-7	CSAQGSSTQGEQYF	TGCAGTGCCCAGGGGTCCTCAACACAGGGCGAGCAGTACTTC
-	TRBV7-3	-	TRBJ2-1	CASSPGSGVNEQFF	TGTGCCAGCAGCCCCGGTTCGGGTGTCAATGAGCAGTTCTTC
-	TRBV6-1	-	TRBJ1-1	CASRPPKNTEAFF	TGTGCCAGCAGACCCCCCAAGAACACTGAAGCTTTCTTT
-	TRBV10-3	TRBD2	TRBJ2-1	CAISATSGGSLRSYNEQFF	TGTGCCATCAGCGCAACTAGCGGGGGTTCCCTGAGGTCCTACAATGAGCAGTTCTTC
many	TRBV7-9	-	TRBJ2-1	CASSLGVVEQFF	TGTGCCAGCAGCTTAGGAGTCGTTGAGCAGTTCTTC
few	TRBV5-7	-	TRBJ2-5	CASSLRRGGETQYF	TGTGCCAGCAGCTTGCGTAGAGGCGGAGAGACCCAGTACTTC
medium-sized	TRBV28	-	TRBJ2-1	CASSLGTYNEQFF	TGTGCCAGCAGTTTAGGCACCTACAATGAGCAGTTCTTC
few	TRBV6-5	-	TRBJ1-5	CASSYPENPRTHPDQPQHF	TGTGCCAGCAGTTACCCTGAAAACCCTCGGACTCACCCCGATCAGCCCCAGCATTTT
many	TRBV20-1	-	TRBJ2-5	CSLAGAWETQYF	TGCAGTCTGGCTGGCGCCTGGGAGACCCAGTACTTC